Listed below are T cell receptor beta chains from one sample, sequenced in a study of OX40 agonist ivuxolimab in advanced cancers. Assay: immunoSEQ multiplex PCR; the TCRdb copy retains only in-frame clones and omits some. The table lists about 40,000 clones, roughly 78% of them singletons. Source: CD4+ or CD8+ T cells sorted from blood, taken in a trial of the OX40 agonist ivuxolimab. The source of these receptors is an adult with an advanced solid tumor such as melanoma, head and neck, liver or kidney cancer. Each CDR3 is given with its conserved first and last residue. D genes are given only for firm matches. Expanded clones are given a class, and other clones once, few, many or no size at all.

clone_size j_call d_call v_call cdr3_nt cdr3_aa
few TRBJ1-5 NA TRBV19 TGTGCCTCCAGCCTACGCAGGGAGGCTCAGCCCCAGCATTTT CASSLRREAQPQHF
few TRBJ2-3 NA TRBV6-5 TGTGCCAGCAGTTACCGGGGGTCCCGCACAGATACGCAGTATTTT CASSYRGSRTDTQYF
NA TRBJ1-4 NA TRBV6-1 TGTGCCAGCCGGACGGGCACGGTTCCTGAAAAACTGTTTTTT CASRTGTVPEKLFF
NA TRBJ1-1 NA TRBV11-2 TGTGCCAGCAGCTGGAGCGGGAGGAACACTGAAGCTTTCTTT CASSWSGRNTEAFF
NA TRBJ2-3 NA TRBV20-1 TGCAGTGTCACTTCTCTAGATACGCAGTATTTT CSVTSLDTQYF
NA TRBJ1-2 TRBD1 TRBV7-2 TGTGCCAGCAGCAGAGCCACGCCTTACAGGGGGCACTATGGCTACACCTTC CASSRATPYRGHYGYTF
NA TRBJ1-6 NA TRBV6-1 TGTGCCAGCAGTGAAGTGCAGGCAGGCCCCTCACCCCTCCACTTT CASSEVQAGPSPLHF
few TRBJ1-5 NA TRBV30 TGTGCCTGGAGTTTGGGTGACGGTCAGCCCCAGCATTTT CAWSLGDGQPQHF
NA TRBJ2-7 TRBD1 TRBV27 TGTGCCAGCAGTACCAGACAGGGGGCCTACGAGCAGTACTTC CASSTRQGAYEQYF
NA TRBJ2-2 NA TRBV2 TGTGCCAGCAGTGTAAGCGCAGGGGGGACCGGGGAGCTGTTTTTT CASSVSAGGTGELFF
NA TRBJ1-6 NA TRBV9 TGTGCCAGCAGATCCGGCGGGGGGTCTAATTCACCCCTCCACTTT CASRSGGGSNSPLHF
once TRBJ2-1 TRBD2 TRBV11-3 TGTGCCAGCAGCTTTAGTAGCGGGAGGGCCTGGGGGGAGCAGTTCTTC CASSFSSGRAWGEQFF
NA TRBJ2-5 TRBD2 TRBV7-9 TGTGCCAGCAGCCGGACTAGCGGGAGTGGAGAGACCCAGTACTTC CASSRTSGSGETQYF
NA TRBJ1-2 NA TRBV6-5 TGTGCCAGCAGTTACTCCGGTGCCTATGGCTACACCTTC CASSYSGAYGYTF
NA TRBJ1-4 TRBD1 TRBV9 TGTGCCAGCAGCTCCTTCACAGGGGGGGGTGAAAAACTGTTTTTT CASSSFTGGGEKLFF
NA TRBJ1-5 NA TRBV6-1 TGTGCCAGCAGTGGGGGGGGAGGTGGACAGCCCCAGCATTTT CASSGGGGGQPQHF
NA TRBJ2-1 NA TRBV9 TGTGCCAGCAGCGTAGATCTCAGGGTTAATGAGCAGTTCTTC CASSVDLRVNEQFF
NA TRBJ1-6 NA TRBV28 TGTGCCAGCAGGGAAAGCTCCTATAATTCACCCCTCCACTTT CASRESSYNSPLHF
NA TRBJ2-1 NA TRBV6-6 TGTGCCAGCCTTTTAACGGCAGACTTCTCCTACAATGAGCAGTTCTTC CASLLTADFSYNEQFF
NA TRBJ1-2 TRBD1 TRBV29-1 TGCAGCGTTGCACCTCCTGGGACAGCCTATGGCTACACCTTC CSVAPPGTAYGYTF
NA TRBJ2-7 TRBD2 TRBV10-3 TGTGCCATCAGTGAGTTGAGACTAGCGGGACCCCACGAGCAGTACTTC CAISELRLAGPHEQYF